The 16 T cell receptor beta chains presented below share a single source sample, sequenced in a study of glioma-infiltrating T cells after dendritic cell vaccination. Sample time point: after dendritic cell vaccination, including at tumor progression/relapse. Data came from immunoSEQ multiplex PCR; TCRdb stores just in-frame clones and leaves some out. This table holds around 60,000 clones, approximately 89% found once. The sample here was blood, taken after dendritic cell vaccination. The receptors stem from a human donor with glioblastoma.

CDR3 in DNA: TGCAGCGCCTACGTACAGGGGCGGGGTAATGAAAAACTGTTTTTT. Protein: CSAYVQGRGNEKLFF. The chain combines TRBV29-1 with TRBJ1-4, with 7 nucleotides matching TRBD1. The germline gives CDR1 SQVTM, CDR2 ANQGSEA. Trimming cost V 7 bases and J 4 bases; bases outside gene matches: 12. This CDR3 has 15 amino acids.

The chain links TRBV10-3 to TRBJ2-7, with 8 positions matching TRBD2. The CDR3 is 15 residues long. The germline V gene has CDR1 ENHRY and CDR2 SYGVKD. The junction had 6 bases not matched to a gene; V was cut back by 3 bases and J by 2 bases. The CDR3: CAISDTVTSAYEQYF. Written as DNA, the CDR3 is TGTGCCATCAGTGATACTGTGACTAGCGCCTACGAGCAGTACTTC.

V and J are TRBV30 and TRBJ1-2, with 9 bases fitting TRBD1. The germline V gene has CDR1 GTSNPN and CDR2 SVGIG (reference sequence). The J segment lost 8 bases and the V segment lost 2 bases, leaving 0 bases of the junction unmatched. This CDR3 comprises 11 residues. The CDR3 loop reads CAWSTGGGYTF. For the CDR3, the DNA is TGTGCCTGGAGTACAGGGGGCGGCTACACCTTC. Supplemented by reference TRBV30 and TRBJ1-2, the full variable domain reads SQTIHQWPATLVQPVGSPLSLECTVEGTSNPNLYWYRQAAGRGLQLLFYSVGIGQISSEVPQNLSASRPQDRQFILSSKKLLLSDSGFYLCAWSTGGGYTFGSGTRLTVV.

The chain recombines TRBV6-5 with TRBJ2-1; 7 positions agree with TRBD1. The germline CDR1 and CDR2 sequences are MNHEY and SVGAGI. The CDR3 totals 13 residues. The V and J ends lost 2 bases and 6 bases, in that order; junction bases with no gene match: 1. The CDR3 sequence is CASSYPGGNEQFF. The DNA for the CDR3 is TGTGCCAGCAGTTACCCAGGGGGCAATGAGCAGTTCTTC.

The chain uses TRBV27 and TRBJ2-7; 9 bases fit TRBD2. Germline trimming cut 5 bases from V and 3 bases from J; bases unmatched to any gene: 2. Per the germline V gene, CDR1 is MNHEY and CDR2 is SMNVEV (reference sequence). The CDR3 contains 13 residues. Here the CDR3 DNA reads TGTGCCAGCAGTCCTAGCGGGATCTACGAGCAGTACTTC. Translating it yields CASSPSGIYEQYF.

The V and J genes are TRBV20-1 and TRBJ1-4, with a tentative D call TRBD1 (6 bases). The CDR3 consists of 11 residues. Per germline, CDR1 DFQATT and CDR2 SNEGSKA (reference sequence). The ends were cut back, 6 bases at V and 8 bases at J, with 10 bases in the middle. DNA of the CDR3: TGCAGTGCCGGTGGACAGGAAAAACTGTTTTTT. Protein sequence: CSAGGQEKLFF.

This chain joins TRBV19 and TRBJ2-5; D remains unclear. Deletions cut 8 bases from V and 11 bases from J, with 15 bases between. CDR1 is LNHDA and CDR2 is SQIVND in the germline V gene (reference sequence). The CDR3 extends over 11 amino acids. CDR3 loop: CASATIGEQYF. The CDR3 nucleotides read TGTGCCAGTGCCACGATCGGAGAGCAGTACTTC.

This CDR3 reads CASSWTGNLRNEQFF. CDR3 nucleotide sequence: TGTGCCAGCAGCTGGACAGGGAACCTTCGGAATGAGCAGTTCTTC. The chain carries TRBV5-4 and TRBJ2-1, with TRBD1 matching over 8 bases. V lost 3 bases, J lost 7 bases, and 9 bases stayed unmatched. CDR1 and CDR2 (germline): SGHNT, YYREEE (reference sequence). The CDR3 contains 15 residues. The complete variable domain, with remaining parts taken from reference TRBV5-4 and TRBJ2-1, reads ETGVTQSPTHLIKTRGQQVTLRCSSQSGHNTVSWYQQALGQGPQFIFQYYREEENGRGNFPPRFSGLQFPNYSSELNVNALELDDSALYLCASSWTGNLRNEQFFGPGTRLTVL.

The chain links TRBV5-4 to TRBJ2-1; the match to TRBD1 covers 9 bases. This CDR3 is 16 amino acids long. V dropped 3 bases and J dropped 4; count of bases not matched to a gene: 8. The V gene's germline CDR1 is SGHNT and CDR2 YYREEE (reference sequence). As DNA, the CDR3 is TGTGCCAGCAGCTCTTCCGGGACAGGGCAATACAATGAGCAGTTCTTC. Translation: CASSSSGTGQYNEQFF.

The chain is built from TRBV4-3 and TRBJ1-2; tentatively, D is TRBD1 (6 bases). The V and J ends lost 5 bases and 5 bases respectively, with 18 bases between them. The CDR3 consists of 15 residues. Germline loops: CDR1 LGHNA, CDR2 YSLEER. CDR3 bases: TGCGCCAGCAGCGAGGGGGTCTCCGTCTTGTATGGCTACACCTTC. This translates into CASSEGVSVLYGYTF.

V is TRBV5-4 and J is TRBJ2-5; 9 nucleotides align to TRBD2. The germline gives CDR1 SGHNT, CDR2 YYREEE (reference sequence). With V trimmed by 3 bases and J by 4 bases, 13 bases remained unmatched. This CDR3 has 17 amino acids. This CDR3 reads CASSSPPARRGGETQYF. The CDR3 nucleotides read TGTGCCAGCAGCTCCCCCCCCGCGCGGCGGGGGGGAGAGACCCAGTACTTC.

The chain couples TRBV29-1 to TRBJ1-4; 9 nucleotides line up with TRBD1. With 6 bases clipped from V and 6 bases from J, the junction kept 8 bases outside the gene matches. The CDR3 is 14 amino acids. Per the germline V gene, CDR1 is SQVTM and CDR2 is ANQGSEA. CDR3 amino acids: CSVDTGTGYEKLFF. The CDR3 DNA reads as TGCAGCGTAGATACCGGGACAGGGTATGAAAAACTGTTTTTT.

This clone has just one count. This rearrangement joins TRBV23-1 to TRBJ1-5, with 7 nucleotides matching TRBD1. TRBV23-1 is identified as an open reading frame with a role that is uncertain. With V trimmed by 4 bases and J by 7 bases, 10 bases remained unmatched. There are 15 residues in the CDR3. The DNA of the CDR3 is TGCGCCAGCAGTCGAGGGGGCGGATCGGGGCAGCCCCAGCATTTT. Its protein product is CASSRGGGSGQPQHF.

This clone appeared a single time. The chain is built from TRBV5-4 and TRBJ1-2; 11 bases are a match to TRBD1. Germline V gives CDR1 SGHNT, CDR2 YYREEE (reference sequence). J was trimmed by 2 bases and V by 5 bases; bases with no gene match: 5. This CDR3 spans 15 amino acids. The CDR3 DNA reads as TGTGCCAGCAGTTGGGGGACAGGGGGAAACTATGGCTACACCTTC. As protein: CASSWGTGGNYGYTF. The full variable domain, with the rest looked up from reference TRBV5-4 and TRBJ1-2, is ETGVTQSPTHLIKTRGQQVTLRCSSQSGHNTVSWYQQALGQGPQFIFQYYREEENGRGNFPPRFSGLQFPNYSSELNVNALELDDSALYLCASSWGTGGNYGYTFGSGTRLTVV.

The chain uses TRBV12-1 and TRBJ1-3. TRBV12-1 counts as a pseudogene. The CDR3 length is 20 residues. The CDR3: CASNQEGRTKPGCSGNTIYF. Here the CDR3 DNA reads TGTGCCAGCAACCAAGAAGGACGGACCAAACCGGGATGCTCTGGAAACACCATATATTTT.

This clone was detected a few times. The J gene is TRBJ2-7, the V gene TRBV18, with D tentatively TRBD2 (6 bases). V lost 6 bases and J lost 6, with 21 bases in between. CDR1 is KGHSH and CDR2 is LQKENI in the germline V gene. This CDR3 comprises 15 residues. CDR3 sequence: CASSLAGDSGSEQYF. The CDR3 DNA sequence: TGTGCCAGCTCCCTTGCTGGGGACTCCGGTTCCGAGCAGTACTTC.